The 15 T cell receptor beta chains below were found in one sample sequenced in a study of tumor and adjacent non-tumor tissue in lung cancer. TCRbeta libraries were built with three rounds of nested PCR, modified from ARM-PCR. Using its own MiXCR run on the multiplex PCR reads, TCRdb lists one record per CDR3 protein. The sample carries approximately 120,000 distinct CDR3 sequences, roughly 77% recorded once. This sample's RNA came from whole unsorted tissue. Sequencing was carried out using lung tumor tissue. All receptors come from a woman aged 55-69 years with non-small cell lung cancer.

The chain recombines TRBV20-1 with TRBJ2-5, with 7 bases lining up with TRBD2. Trimming at V came to 5 bases and at J to 4 bases, leaving 13 bases not matched to a gene. CDR3 size: 15 residues. Germline values: CDR1 DFQATT, CDR2 SNEGSKA (reference sequence). This chain's CDR3 is CSAPASGRGIETQYF. CDR3 nucleotides: TGCAGTGCTCCTGCGAGTGGGAGGGGAATAGAGACCCAGTACTTC.

A note on this clonotype: A much larger clone lies a single base off, so this may be a read error. V gene TRBV28 combines with J gene TRBJ2-5; TRBD2 aligns across 13 bases. CDR3 length equals 18 residues. Germline loops: CDR1 MDHEN, CDR2 SYDVKM. CDR3 sequence reads: CASSSGLAGSGGWETQCF. The CDR3 DNA reads as TGTGCCAGCAGTTCGGGACTAGCGGGGAGCGGCGGGTGGGAGACCCAGTGCTTC.

The rearrangement joins TRBV11-3 to TRBJ2-1, with a tentative D call TRBD2 (6 bases). This CDR3 has 16 amino acids. Trimming shortened V by 5 bases and J by 5 bases, and 19 bases separated the two germline ends. From germline, CDR1 is SGHNT and CDR2 YENEEA. The CDR3 sequence is CASSPPGGGVNNEQFF. CDR3 in DNA: TGTGCCAGCAGCCCTCCCGGCGGCGGGGTGAACAATGAGCAGTTCTTC.

As for this clonotype: Relative to the germline gene, one junction end is altered; a read error may explain this. This sequence joins TRBV14 and TRBJ2-7; D gene unclear. The CDR3 has 12 amino acids. The germline gives CDR1 SGHDN, CDR2 FVKESK. Here the CDR3 reads CANSPDRREQYF. CDR3 in DNA: TGTGCCAACAGCCCAGATCGCCGCGAGCAGTACTTC.

A note on this clonotype: At one boundary the junction diverges from the germline segment, which might be a read error. V gene TRBV12-3 or TRBV12-4 combines with J gene TRBJ2-3, with D possibly being TRBD1 or TRBD2 (5 bases each). The CDR3 is 16 amino acids. The CDR3 sequence: CASSSAGIGATDTQFF. CDR3 bases: TGTGCCAGCAGTTCAGCCGGGATAGGGGCGACAGATACGCAGTTTTTT.

As concerns this clonotype: At one end, the junction sequence differs from germline, possibly due to a read error. The rearrangement joins TRBV2 to TRBJ2-7; D could derive from TRBD1 or TRBD2 (6 bases each). CDR3 length equals 14 residues. Germline V CDR1 and CDR2: SNHLY, FYNNEI. The chain's CDR3 is CTSSERGRVGEQYF. CDR3 DNA sequence: TGTACCAGCAGTGAACGGGGGCGAGTGGGGGAGCAGTACTTC.

In the case of this clonotype: A much larger clone differs by one base, so this may be a read error. The chain couples TRBV6-1 to TRBJ2-5; a weak D match, TRBD2 (5 bases). The germline V gene encodes CDR1 MNHNS and CDR2 SASEGT. The CDR3 sequence is 17 residues long. CDR3 protein: CASNETMGSIAWETQYF. In DNA, the CDR3 is TGTGCCAGCAATGAAACCATGGGGTCTATAGCGTGGGAGACCCAGTACTTC.

Points on this clonotype: The junction departs from the called germline gene at one end, perhaps through a read error. The chain uses TRBV20-1 and TRBJ1-6, with a tentative D call TRBD1 (6 bases). Germline CDR1 reads DFQATT; CDR2 reads SNEGSKA (reference sequence). The CDR3 length is 16 residues. CDR3 DNA sequence: TGCAGTGCTAGAGACATGAAGGGACATGGCAATTCACCCTTCCACTTC. Protein: CSARDMKGHGNSPFHF.

Worth noting for this clonotype: It may be a read error: a sequence one base away is much more abundant. The chain links TRBV6-2 or TRBV6-3 to TRBJ1-1; perhaps TRBD1 as D (5 bases). The CDR3 spans 16 residues. Germline CDR1 MNHEY, CDR2 SVGEGT. The CDR3 is CASSYFRGPGNTETFF. The CDR3 DNA sequence: TGTGCCAGCAGTTACTTCCGCGGTCCAGGGAACACTGAAACTTTCTTT.

Regarding this clonotype: The junction shows a germline mismatch at one end, possibly a read error. In DNA, the CDR3 is TGTGCCAGCAGTTACTCGTTGGGGACAGGGAATTCACCTCTCCACTTT. Amino acid sequence: CASSYSLGTGNSPLHF. The chain carries TRBV6-5 and TRBJ1-6; 9 bases map to TRBD1. CDR3 length: 16 amino acids. Germline CDR1 is MNHEY and CDR2 is SVGAGI.

As regards this clonotype: A much larger clone differs from this one at a single base, so this may be a read error. This sequence joins TRBV20-1 and TRBJ2-7; D is perhaps TRBD2 (6 bases). Germline CDR1 is DFQATT and CDR2 is SNEGSKA (reference sequence). This CDR3 spans 14 amino acids. The V gene lost 2 bases and the J gene lost 0 bases, with 11 bases spanning the gap. The CDR3 sequence: CSARPSETSYEQYF. The CDR3, as DNA: TGCAGTGCTAGACCTAGCGAGACCTCCTACGAGCAGTACTTC.

In regard to this clonotype: The junction differs from germline at one of its ends, possibly a read error. The V call is TRBV12-3 or TRBV12-4, the J call TRBJ1-2; no definite D call. The CDR3 loop spans 12 amino acids. CDR3 sequence reads: CTRSNRVGGYTF. The CDR3 coding sequence is TGTACCAGGAGCAACCGGGTGGGTGGCTACACCTTC.

This clonotype has a single count. The junction departs from germline at one end; a sequencing error may be responsible. The V and J genes are TRBV6-2 or TRBV6-3 and TRBJ2-2; D perhaps matches TRBD2 (6 bases). Germline V gene lookup returns CDR1 MNHEY and CDR2 SVGEGT. The length of the CDR3 is 16 residues. CDR3 in amino acids: CASSYPRGGRTGELFF. CDR3 coding DNA: TGTGCGAGCAGTTACCCTCGGGGAGGAAGGACCGGGGAGCTGTTTTTT.

As concerns this clonotype: The junction differs from germline at one of its ends, possibly a read error. The chain employs TRBV11-2 and TRBJ1-2; D is uncertain. Germline V gene lookup returns CDR1 SGHAT and CDR2 FQNNGV. The CDR3 totals 15 residues. The CDR3 region has the DNA TGTGCCAGCAGATTAGAGGCCGGAGGGCGGTATGGCCACACCTTC. Its protein is CASRLEAGGRYGHTF.

A note on this clonotype: At one end, the junction sequence differs from germline, possibly due to a read error. The V call is TRBV11-1, the J call TRBJ2-2; D gene unclear. The CDR3 loop spans 16 amino acids. Germline loops: CDR1 SGHAT, CDR2 FQDESV (reference sequence). The CDR3 DNA is TGTGCTAGCAGCTTAGCCGTATACGCGGACACCGGGGAGCTGTTTTTT. Translating gives CASSLAVYADTGELFF.